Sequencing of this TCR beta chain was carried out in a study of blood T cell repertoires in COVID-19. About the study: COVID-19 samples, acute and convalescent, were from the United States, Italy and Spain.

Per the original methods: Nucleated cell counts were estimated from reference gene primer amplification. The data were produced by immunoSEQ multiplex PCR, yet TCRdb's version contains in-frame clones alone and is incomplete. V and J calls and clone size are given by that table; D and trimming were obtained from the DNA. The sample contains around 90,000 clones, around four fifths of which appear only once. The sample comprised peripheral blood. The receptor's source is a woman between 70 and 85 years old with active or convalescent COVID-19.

CDR3 sequence: CASSPLGGSGTEAFF. The CDR3 DNA is TGTGCCAGCAGCCCCCTAGGGGGTTCGGGTACTGAAGCTTTCTTT. The rearrangement uses TRBV28 and TRBJ1-1, with a weak D call TRBD1 (6 bases). The CDR3 consists of 15 residues. CDR1 and CDR2 from the germline V gene are MDHEN and SYDVKM. The V and J ends lost 6 bases and 5 bases respectively, with 19 bases between them.